This section outlines one TCR beta chain sequence together with its context. Its antigen is still unknown. A single base separates this from a much larger clone, so it may be a read error. The source of the sample is a study of tumor and adjacent non-tumor tissue in lung cancer. Study overall: Each sample yielded 3.9 million or so productive TCRbeta reads on average.

Trimming removed 10 bases from V and 4 bases from J, with 17 bases in between. CDR1 ENHRY and CDR2 SYGVKD come from the germline V gene. This CDR3 region has 14 residues. The library came from three nested PCR rounds adapted from ARM-PCR protocols. MiXCR was run by TCRdb on the multiplex PCR reads, yielding one entry per CDR3 protein. The sample yields about 85,000 distinct CDR3 sequences, around three fifths seen once. This sample's RNA came from whole unsorted tissue. Regarding the study as a whole: TCR diversity was significantly greater in tumor than normal lung tissue.

Sequencing used lung tumor tissue. The sequence was collected from a man between 65 and 85 years old with non-small cell lung cancer. The chain couples TRBV10-3 to TRBJ2-1, with D possibly matching TRBD2 (6 bases). CDR3 coding DNA: TGTGCCACCATGGCAGGGACTCGTTACAATGAGCAGTTCTTC. It codes for CATMAGTRYNEQFF.